A single sample gave rise to the 2 T cell receptor beta chains below, sequenced in a study of Ad26.COV2.S vaccination and SARS-CoV-2 variants. This table comes from immunoSEQ multiplex PCR, and its TCRdb copy is limited to in-frame clones, with some not included. The table includes approximately 400,000 clones, 80% to 90% detected once. Treatment: approximately 18 received Ad26.COV2.S at low or high dose, single or two shots; 5 received placebo; per-sample allocation not given. Day 63 following the first vaccine or placebo injection was when the samples were taken. This material consisted of peripheral blood, taken in a trial of Ad26.COV2.S vaccine versus placebo. The receptors here all came from a person between 18 and 65 years old who received the Ad26.COV2.S COVID-19 vaccine or a placebo.

The V call is TRBV3-1 (or the pseudogene TRBV3-2), the J call TRBJ2-3; 8 nucleotides align to TRBD2. This CDR3 contains 15 residues. The trim removed 6 bases at V and 3 bases at J, leaving 8 bases unmatched. Germline CDR1 is LGHDT and CDR2 is YNNKEL (reference sequence). The CDR3: CASRRLAGGTDTQYF. The CDR3 coding sequence is TGTGCCAGCAGACGTCTAGCGGGCGGTACAGATACGCAGTATTTT.

In its sample, this clone was seen a few times. This chain joins TRBV2 and TRBJ1-2, with D possibly TRBD1 on 6 matching bases. Germline V CDR1 and CDR2: SNHLY, FYNNEI. The germline V and J ends were trimmed by 6 bases and 3 bases, with 14 bases remaining between them. CDR3 size: 14 residues. As DNA, the CDR3 is TGTGCCAGCAGCGCCCAGGGGATAGACTATGGCTACACCTTC. It codes for CASSAQGIDYGYTF.